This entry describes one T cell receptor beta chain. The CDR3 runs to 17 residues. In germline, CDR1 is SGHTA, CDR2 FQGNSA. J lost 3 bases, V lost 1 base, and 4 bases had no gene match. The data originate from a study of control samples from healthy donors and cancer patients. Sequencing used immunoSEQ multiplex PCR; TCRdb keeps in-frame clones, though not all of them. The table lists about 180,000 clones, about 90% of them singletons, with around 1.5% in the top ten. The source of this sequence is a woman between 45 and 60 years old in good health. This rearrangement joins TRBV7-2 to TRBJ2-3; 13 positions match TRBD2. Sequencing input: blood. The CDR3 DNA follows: TGTGCCAGCAGCTTAGGGACTAGCGGGGGTCGTACAGATACGCAGTATTTT. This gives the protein CASSLGTSGGRTDTQYF.